The 31 T cell receptor beta chains below come from one sample, sequenced in a study of blood T cell repertoires in COVID-19. Produced via immunoSEQ multiplex PCR; TCRdb's table is partial and in-frame only. The table lists around 50,000 clones, around four fifths of them singletons. Sequenced: peripheral blood. These receptors originate from an older man with acute or convalescent COVID-19.

The chain joins TRBV15 to TRBJ1-2; D is perhaps TRBD1 (5 bases). Germline lookup yields CDR1 LNHNV and CDR2 YYDKDF (reference sequence). This CDR3 comprises 14 residues. V was cut by 0 bases and J by 5 bases, with 10 bases left in between. The CDR3 DNA reads TGTGCCACCAGCAGAGAAACAGGCCCATATGGCTACACCTTC. Its protein product is CATSRETGPYGYTF.

The chain employs TRBV20-1 and TRBJ2-7, with TRBD2 matching 8 bases. Germline V lookup: CDR1 DFQATT, CDR2 SNEGSKA (reference sequence). The CDR3 has 15 amino acids. J gave up 0 bases and V 3 bases, and 7 bases lay outside the gene matches. This CDR3 reads CSASSGAGGSYEQYF. CDR3 sequence (DNA): TGCAGTGCTAGTTCAGGGGCGGGGGGCTCCTACGAGCAGTACTTC.

In this sample, this clone turned up a few times. This sequence joins TRBV7-2 and TRBJ2-7, with TRBD2 matching over 12 bases. The J segment lost 2 bases and the V segment lost 5 bases, leaving 4 bases of the junction unmatched. The CDR3 is made up of 15 amino acids. Germline loops: CDR1 SGHTA, CDR2 FQGNSA. CDR3 bases: TGTGCCAGCAGCGCACGACTAGCGGGAGCCTACGAGCAGTACTTC. Its protein product is CASSARLAGAYEQYF.

The chain employs TRBV18 and TRBJ1-2; 7 bases are shared with TRBD1. V gave up 6 bases and J gave up 2 bases; unmatched junction bases: 6. Germline-derived CDR1 and CDR2 are KGHSH and LQKENI. This CDR3 comprises 14 residues. The CDR3 reads CASSDRASNYGYTF. CDR3 in DNA: TGTGCCAGCTCCGACAGGGCGTCCAACTATGGCTACACCTTC.

The V gene is TRBV28, the J gene TRBJ2-5, with a tentative D call TRBD1 (6 bases). The CDR3 spans 14 residues. Germline CDR1 MDHEN, CDR2 SYDVKM. The ends were cut back, 5 bases at V and 1 base at J, with 11 bases in the middle. The CDR3 loop is CASSPPQGQETQYF. The CDR3 region has the DNA TGTGCCAGCAGTCCGCCACAGGGCCAAGAGACCCAGTACTTC.

This sequence joins TRBV5-4 and TRBJ2-3, with 9 bases lining up with TRBD2. This CDR3 has 14 amino acids. V gave up 6 bases and J gave up 6 bases; unmatched junction bases: 8. CDR1 is SGHNT and CDR2 is YYREEE in the germline V gene (reference sequence). CDR3 sequence reads: CASTFSGSGDTQYF. As DNA, the CDR3 is TGTGCCAGCACCTTTAGCGGGAGCGGGGATACGCAGTATTTT.

This clone was recorded many times. This chain links TRBV28 with TRBJ2-2; the D gene is possibly TRBD2 (6 bases). Looked up from germline, CDR1 is MDHEN and CDR2 is SYDVKM. CDR3 size: 16 residues. V was cut by 3 bases and J by 5 bases, with 16 bases left in between. DNA for the CDR3: TGTGCCAGCAGTTTTCCCTCATTAGCGGCGACCGGGGAGCTGTTTTTT. It codes for CASSFPSLAATGELFF.

J is TRBJ1-4 and V is TRBV5-6; D gene uncertain. The CDR3 is 13 residues long. V dropped 2 bases and J dropped 4 bases, with 6 bases sitting between them. Looked up from germline, CDR1 is SGHDT and CDR2 is YYEEEE. CDR3 coding DNA: TGTGCCAGCAGCTTTAGCGTTAATGAAAAACTGTTTTTT. Translating gives CASSFSVNEKLFF.

The genes are TRBV30 and TRBJ1-2; D may be TRBD1 (5 bases). The CDR3 has 15 amino acids. V was pared by 5 bases and J by 3 bases, with 19 bases between. Germline CDR1 is GTSNPN and CDR2 is SVGIG (reference sequence). CDR3 protein: CAWGRGGSLYYGYTF. The CDR3, as DNA: TGTGCCTGGGGGAGGGGAGGGTCTCTCTACTATGGCTACACCTTC.

The V call is TRBV7-6, the J call TRBJ1-2; the D gene is possibly TRBD1 (5 bases). The CDR3 is 15 amino acids. V lost 0 bases and J 4 bases, leaving 12 bases between the germline ends. CDR1 is SGHVS and CDR2 is FNYEAQ in the germline V gene. CDR3 residues: CASSLALQASYGYTF. As DNA, the CDR3 is TGTGCCAGCAGCTTAGCTCTACAGGCTAGCTATGGCTACACCTTC.

The V gene is TRBV5-1, the J gene TRBJ2-3; 9 positions match TRBD1. The CDR3 contains 17 residues. Germline values: CDR1 SGHRS, CDR2 YFSETQ. The junction had 8 bases not matched to a gene; V was cut back by 2 bases and J by 1 base. The chain's CDR3 is CASSLQGASLGTDTQYF. The CDR3 bases are TGCGCCAGCAGCTTACAGGGGGCATCACTCGGCACAGATACGCAGTATTTT.

The chain has TRBV5-8 and TRBJ2-7, with 7 bases matching TRBD1. Trimming took 5 bases from V and 6 from J; bases not matched to a gene: 8. CDR3 length: 13 amino acids. CDR1 SGHTS and CDR2 YDEGEE come from the germline V gene. This chain's CDR3 is CASRGQPLGEQYF. The CDR3 DNA reads as TGTGCCAGCAGGGGACAGCCTTTGGGCGAGCAGTACTTC.

This chain connects TRBV4-3 to TRBJ1-6; 7 nucleotides match TRBD1. The germline gives CDR1 LGHNA, CDR2 YSLEER. With 1 base clipped from V and 6 bases from J, the junction kept 6 bases outside the gene matches. This CDR3 has 16 amino acids. CDR3 residues: CASSQGAGGGNSPLHF. In nucleotides, the CDR3 is TGCGCCAGCAGCCAAGGCGCAGGGGGAGGTAATTCACCCCTCCACTTT.

V is TRBV2 and J is TRBJ2-5; 9 bases are shared with TRBD2. Unmatched junction bases numbered 7, after V lost 6 bases and J lost 2 bases. Germline V gives CDR1 SNHLY, CDR2 FYNNEI. CDR3 length: 15 amino acids. CDR3 sequence: CASRPTSGPQETQYF. CDR3 DNA sequence: TGTGCCAGCAGGCCAACTAGCGGGCCTCAAGAGACCCAGTACTTC. Together with reference TRBV2 and TRBJ2-5, the CDR3 gives the full variable domain: EPEVTQTPSHQVTQMGQEVILRCVPISNHLYFYWYRQILGQKVEFLVSFYNNEISEKSEIFDDQFSVERPDGSNFTLKIRSTKLEDSAMYFCASRPTSGPQETQYFGPGTRLLVL.

The V call is TRBV5-1, the J call TRBJ2-3; TRBD2 agrees at 14 bases. Germline lookup yields CDR1 SGHRS and CDR2 YFSETQ. V lost 4 bases and J lost 5; bases outside the gene matches: 3. There are 15 residues in the CDR3. The DNA for the CDR3 is TGCGCCAGCAGCACGGGACTAGCGGGAGTAGATACGCAGTATTTT. The encoded protein is CASSTGLAGVDTQYF.

This sequence joins TRBV7-9 and TRBJ2-7; D may be TRBD2 (6 bases). The V end was cut by 1 base, the J end by 5 bases, with 12 bases between. This CDR3 is 14 amino acids long. The germline V gene has CDR1 SEHNR and CDR2 FQNEAQ (reference sequence). As DNA, the CDR3 is TGTGCCAGCAGCTTAGTGGGGGGATCTGACGAGCAGTACTTC. It codes for CASSLVGGSDEQYF.

CDR3 sequence (DNA): TGTGCCAGCAGTGACAGTTCCTATGGCTACACCTTC. This sequence encodes CASSDSSYGYTF. The chain combines TRBV6-1 with TRBJ1-2; D gene ambiguous. Trimming cost V 3 bases and J 4 bases, with 6 bases left between them. The CDR3 is 12 residues long. Germline loops: CDR1 MNHNS, CDR2 SASEGT.

This chain joins TRBV5-1 and TRBJ2-7, with TRBD2 matching over 10 bases. The CDR3 contains 14 residues. V was clipped by 0 bases and J by 5 bases; unmatched bases: 2. Germline V CDR1 and CDR2: SGHRS, YFSETQ. The DNA of the CDR3 is TGCGCCAGCAGCTTGGGGCTAGCGGGAGACGAGCAGTACTTC. It is translated as CASSLGLAGDEQYF.

The chain employs TRBV15 and TRBJ2-1; 10 bases align to TRBD2. V was pared by 2 bases and J by 8 bases, with 12 bases of the junction left unmatched. The V gene's germline CDR1 is LNHNV and CDR2 YYDKDF (reference sequence). The CDR3 is 17 amino acids. The CDR3 DNA is TGTGCCACCAGCAGACCTTTGTCTAGCGGGAGCTTCGATGAGCAGTTCTTC. Residues: CATSRPLSSGSFDEQFF.

This clone was detected only once. The V and J genes are TRBV11-3 and TRBJ2-1; tentatively, D is TRBD2 (7 bases). Germline CDR1 and CDR2: SGHNT and YENEEA. The CDR3 has 15 residues. Trimming cost V 2 bases and J 9 bases, with 17 bases left between them. CDR3 sequence (DNA): TGTGCCAGCAGCTTATTTTGGGGGGGCGGCGCTGAGCAGTTCTTC. It specifies CASSLFWGGGAEQFF.

The chain couples TRBV7-9 to TRBJ2-2, with a tentative D call TRBD2 (5 bases). Per germline, CDR1 SEHNR and CDR2 FQNEAQ (reference sequence). This CDR3 is built from 15 residues. V lost 5 bases, J lost 3 bases, and 13 bases lay in between. The CDR3, as DNA: TGTGCCAGCAGCCTGACTACCCCGGACACCGGGGAGCTGTTTTTT. Its translation is CASSLTTPDTGELFF.

The chain is built from TRBV7-2 and TRBJ2-2, with D possibly TRBD2 on 5 matching bases. The CDR3 has 16 residues. Germline loops: CDR1 SGHTA, CDR2 FQGNSA. V was shortened by 1 base and J by 4 bases, with 13 bases between the two germline ends. The CDR3 DNA is TGTGCCAGCAGCTTAGGTTCCAGCGGAGTCACCGGGGAGCTGTTTTTT. Translated, it gives CASSLGSSGVTGELFF.

The chain recombines TRBV25-1 with TRBJ1-6; maybe TRBD1 (6 bases). V was trimmed by 4 bases and J by 8 bases, leaving 12 bases between them. The germline gives CDR1 MGHDK, CDR2 SYGVNS. The CDR3 extends over 14 amino acids. The CDR3 region is CASSGQGRYSPLHF. The CDR3 nucleotides read TGTGCCAGCAGTGGGCAGGGGAGATATTCACCCCTCCACTTT.

J is TRBJ1-2 and V is TRBV19; D is undetermined. CDR3 length: 18 residues. CDR1 is LNHDA, CDR2 SQIVND, per germline (reference sequence). With 9 bases removed from V and 4 bases from J, the gap between germline ends came to 30 bases. For the CDR3, the DNA is TGTGCCAGCCGCCCCCGGGATGGTACATCCACGGGCGTCTATGGCTACACCTTC. Amino acids: CASRPRDGTSTGVYGYTF.

The V and J genes are TRBV7-6 and TRBJ1-1, with unresolved D. CDR1 and CDR2 (germline): SGHVS, FNYEAQ. The CDR3 loop spans 13 amino acids. Trimming cost V 5 bases and J 7 bases, with 14 bases left between them. The DNA for the CDR3 is TGTGCCAGCAGCCCTAGAGGCGGAAATGAAGCTTTCTTT. It specifies CASSPRGGNEAFF.

The J gene is TRBJ2-7, the V gene TRBV5-1; D is unclear. The CDR3 contains 13 residues. The germline V gene encodes CDR1 SGHRS and CDR2 YFSETQ. V was cut by 5 bases and J by 5 bases, with 14 bases left in between. DNA of the CDR3: TGCGCCAGCAGTGACTTACTAAGCGACGAGCAGTACTTC. This gives the protein CASSDLLSDEQYF.

This chain uses TRBV3-1 (or the pseudogene TRBV3-2) with TRBJ2-2, with 9 positions matching TRBD2. The CDR3 extends over 14 amino acids. Germline trimming cut 6 bases from V and 1 base from J; bases unmatched to any gene: 0. Germline-derived CDR1 and CDR2 are LGHDT and YNNKEL (reference sequence). The CDR3 coding sequence is TGTGCCAGCAGGACTAGCGGGAACACCGGGGAGCTGTTTTTT. Translating it yields CASRTSGNTGELFF.

This chain links TRBV6-5 with TRBJ2-7, with TRBD1 matching 9 bases. This CDR3 has 16 residues. V gave up 0 bases and J gave up 1 base; unmatched junction bases: 4. Germline lookup yields CDR1 MNHEY and CDR2 SVGAGI. CDR3 in DNA: TGTGCCAGCAGTTACTCGTCCGGGACAGGGTCCTACGAGCAGTACTTC. Protein product: CASSYSSGTGSYEQYF.

The chain recombines TRBV7-2 with TRBJ2-2; 7 bases are a match to TRBD2. J lost 2 bases, V lost 7 bases, and 10 bases had no gene match. The CDR3 is 16 residues long. Germline V gene sequence: CDR1 SGHTA, CDR2 FQGNSA. The CDR3 DNA sequence: TGTGCCAGCACCCTCCATGCGGGGGTAAACACCGGGGAGCTGTTTTTT. Residues: CASTLHAGVNTGELFF.

The J gene is TRBJ2-6, the V gene TRBV9; the D gene is possibly TRBD2 (6 bases). The V gene's germline CDR1 is SGDLS and CDR2 YYNGEE. This CDR3 comprises 16 residues. V lost 0 bases to trimming and J lost 2 bases, with 9 bases between them. In DNA form, the CDR3 reads TGTGCCAGCAGCGTAGGGCGACTAGCTGGGGCCAACGTCCTGACTTTC. The encoded protein is CASSVGRLAGANVLTF.

The V and J genes are TRBV7-9 and TRBJ1-1; tentatively, D is TRBD1 (5 bases). Germline V gene data show CDR1 as SEHNR and CDR2 as FQNEAQ (reference sequence). There are 15 residues in the CDR3. The germline V and J ends were trimmed by 7 bases and 1 base, with 16 bases remaining between them. The DNA for the CDR3 is TGTGCCAGCACCGAATGGGGCGGAGAGAACACTGAAGCTTTCTTT. Its protein product is CASTEWGGENTEAFF.